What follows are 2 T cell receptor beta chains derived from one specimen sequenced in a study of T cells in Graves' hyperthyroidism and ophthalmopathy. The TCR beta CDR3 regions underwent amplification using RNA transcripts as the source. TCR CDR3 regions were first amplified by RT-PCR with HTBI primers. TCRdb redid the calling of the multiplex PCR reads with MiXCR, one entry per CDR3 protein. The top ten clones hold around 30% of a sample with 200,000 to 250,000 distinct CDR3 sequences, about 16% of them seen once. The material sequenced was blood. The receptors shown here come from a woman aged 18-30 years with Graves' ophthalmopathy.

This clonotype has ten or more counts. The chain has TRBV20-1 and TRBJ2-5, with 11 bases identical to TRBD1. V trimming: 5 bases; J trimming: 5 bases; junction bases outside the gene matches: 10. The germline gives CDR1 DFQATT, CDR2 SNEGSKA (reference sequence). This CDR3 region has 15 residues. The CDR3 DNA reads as TGCAGTGCTCCTAGAGCCGGGACAGGGGGTGAGACCCAGTACTTC. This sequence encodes CSAPRAGTGGETQYF.

The CDR3 coding sequence is TGTGCCAGCAGACATGGTAGCGGGGGGAACACAGATACGCAGTATTTT. This codes for CASRHGSGGNTDTQYF. The chain couples TRBV2 to TRBJ2-3; 10 bases agree with TRBD2. The CDR3 loop spans 16 amino acids. The germline gives CDR1 SNHLY, CDR2 FYNNEI. The junction had 8 bases not matched to a gene; V was cut back by 6 bases and J by 2 bases.